This passage covers 28 T cell receptor beta chains from one sample sequenced in a study of shared clonotypes between healthy human individuals. This table comes from immunoSEQ multiplex PCR, and its TCRdb copy is limited to in-frame clones, with some not included. In the table there are almost 750,000 clones, about two thirds of which are singletons. The sequencing sample was made of memory CD4+ T cells sorted from blood. Documented subset: CD45RA-negative fraction. These receptors were collected from a woman under 40 in good health.

For the CDR3, the DNA is TGTGCCAGCAAGCCGGAAGAGCTCTTCTATGGCTACACCTTC. Translated, it gives CASKPEELFYGYTF. The chain has TRBV6-1 and TRBJ1-2; no firm D call. Germline V CDR1 and CDR2: MNHNS, SASEGT. The length of the CDR3 is 14 residues. V was cut by 7 bases and J by 4 bases, with 16 bases left in between.

The chain has TRBV9 and TRBJ2-7; tentative D call: TRBD2 (5 bases). The germline gives CDR1 SGDLS, CDR2 YYNGEE. The CDR3 has 16 residues. The V gene lost 1 base and the J gene lost 0 bases, with 14 bases spanning the gap. This CDR3 is CASSVRRAGNSYEQYF. As DNA, the CDR3 is TGTGCCAGCAGCGTAAGGCGGGCCGGGAACTCCTACGAGCAGTACTTC.

CDR3 nucleotide sequence: TGCGCCAGCAGCCAAGATTGGGGTAGTGGTGGGGCCAACGTCCTGACTTTC. Amino acid sequence: CASSQDWGSGGANVLTF. The chain has TRBV4-1 and TRBJ2-6; no reliable D call. The germline CDR1 and CDR2 sequences are MGHRA and YSYEKL. V lost 0 bases and J 3 bases, leaving 12 bases between the germline ends. The CDR3 contains 17 residues.

The V call is TRBV27, the J call TRBJ2-1; D uncertain. This CDR3 has 15 amino acids. CDR1 and CDR2 from the germline V gene are MNHEY and SMNVEV (reference sequence). V lost 6 bases and J 6 bases, leaving 18 bases between the germline ends. The CDR3 reads CASSRGVNRANEQFF. CDR3 sequence (DNA): TGTGCCAGCAGCCGCGGCGTCAACCGGGCCAATGAGCAGTTCTTC.

The chain combines TRBV30 with TRBJ1-2, with a weak D call TRBD1 (5 bases). V shed 1 base and J shed 12 bases, with 12 bases lying between them. This CDR3 contains 11 residues. Per germline, CDR1 GTSNPN and CDR2 SVGIG (reference sequence). In DNA form, the CDR3 reads TGTGCCTGGAGTGCGTTAGAGGGGAACACCTTC. It codes for CAWSALEGNTF.

The rearrangement links TRBV18 to TRBJ1-3; D perhaps matches TRBD1 (6 bases). Germline V lookup: CDR1 KGHSH, CDR2 LQKENI. The CDR3 sequence is 16 residues long. Trimming stripped 5 bases from V and 1 base from J, with 15 bases between. In DNA form, the CDR3 reads TGTGCCAGCTCAATAGGGACACAATTATCTGGAAACACCATATATTTT. Residues: CASSIGTQLSGNTIYF.

The table lists this clone with a few counts. The chain links TRBV18 to TRBJ2-7, with a weak D call TRBD1 (7 bases). The germline V gene has CDR1 KGHSH and CDR2 LQKENI. There are 14 residues in the CDR3. The germline V and J ends were trimmed by 2 bases and 5 bases, with 13 bases remaining between them. The CDR3 protein is CASSPITGEDEQYF. The CDR3 coding sequence is TGTGCCAGCTCACCAATAACAGGGGAGGACGAGCAGTACTTC.

In its sample, this clone was seen a few times. The V gene is TRBV19, the J gene TRBJ2-3, with TRBD1 as a possible D gene (5 bases). Per the germline V gene, CDR1 is LNHDA and CDR2 is SQIVND (reference sequence). The CDR3 runs 16 residues. V was trimmed by 1 base and J by 6 bases, leaving 17 bases between them. CDR3 amino acids: CASSIAQGRLGDTQYF. The CDR3 bases are TGTGCCAGTAGTATAGCCCAGGGAAGGCTAGGGGATACGCAGTATTTT.

V gene TRBV28 combines with J gene TRBJ1-1; a weak D match, TRBD1 (5 bases). The germline gives CDR1 MDHEN, CDR2 SYDVKM. This CDR3 has 12 amino acids. V was shortened by 5 bases and J by 3 bases, with 7 bases between the two germline ends. The CDR3: CASSGRDTEAFF. The CDR3, as DNA: TGTGCCAGCAGTGGCAGGGACACTGAAGCTTTCTTT.

The chain links TRBV5-1 to TRBJ1-1; no firm D call. CDR1 and CDR2 (germline): SGHRS, YFSETQ. CDR3 length: 14 amino acids. V was shortened by 4 bases and J by 1 base, with 11 bases between the two germline ends. This chain's CDR3 is CASSPTRPNTEAFF. Written as DNA, the CDR3 is TGCGCCAGCAGCCCAACAAGGCCGAACACTGAAGCTTTCTTT.

The chain has TRBV6-5 and TRBJ2-2, with D perhaps TRBD2 (6 bases). The CDR3 length is 14 residues. The V gene's germline CDR1 is MNHEY and CDR2 SVGAGI. With 0 bases removed from V and 6 bases from J, the gap between germline ends came to 8 bases. In DNA form, the CDR3 reads TGTGCCAGCAGTTACTCGGGGGGTTCCGGGGAGCTGTTTTTT. As protein: CASSYSGGSGELFF.

This clone was seen once. The gene calls are TRBV18 and TRBJ2-4, with D maybe TRBD1 (6 bases). Trimming removed 5 bases at V and 0 bases at J, with 8 bases between. This CDR3 spans 14 amino acids. Germline V CDR1 and CDR2: KGHSH, LQKENI. The CDR3 DNA reads TGTGCCAGCTCAGGACAGTTAGCCAAAAACATTCAGTACTTC. This translates into CASSGQLAKNIQYF.

J is TRBJ1-2 and V is TRBV7-9, with 8 nucleotides matching TRBD1. CDR3 size: 14 residues. V trimming: 4 bases; J trimming: 6 bases; junction bases outside the gene matches: 7. Germline values: CDR1 SEHNR, CDR2 FQNEAQ (reference sequence). CDR3 in DNA: TGTGCCAGCAGCTCGATACGGACAGGGAATGGCTACACCTTC. This codes for CASSSIRTGNGYTF.

CDR3 region: CASSTWDRGTNTGELFF. Written as DNA, the CDR3 is TGTGCCAGCAGTACCTGGGACAGGGGGACGAACACCGGGGAGCTGTTTTTT. This chain links TRBV27 with TRBJ2-2; TRBD1 matches 11 bases. The CDR3 contains 17 residues. Trimming took 5 bases from V and 0 from J; bases not matched to a gene: 5. CDR1 and CDR2 (germline): MNHEY, SMNVEV (reference sequence).

The chain employs TRBV11-2 and TRBJ2-7, with a weak D call TRBD2 (6 bases). Trimming left V 5 bases short and J 4 bases short, with 21 bases between. Germline assignment: CDR1 SGHAT and CDR2 FQNNGV. This CDR3 spans 16 amino acids. In DNA, the CDR3 is TGTGCCAGCAGCCCGAGGGATCGGGGGATAAAATACGAGCAGTACTTC. Translation gives CASSPRDRGIKYEQYF.

The chain is built from TRBV6-5 and TRBJ2-7, with TRBD2 matching 10 bases. Germline V gene data show CDR1 as MNHEY and CDR2 as SVGAGI. Trimming cost V 2 bases and J 12 bases; bases outside gene matches: 7. CDR3 length equals 13 residues. The CDR3 region is CASSYSGSGRPYF. The DNA for the CDR3 is TGTGCCAGCAGTTACAGCGGTAGCGGGAGGCCGTACTTC.

This clone was observed a few times. This chain connects TRBV7-2 to TRBJ2-1; 12 bases are shared with TRBD2. The CDR3 is 14 residues long. The trim removed 3 bases at V and 9 bases at J, leaving 3 bases unmatched. From germline, CDR1 is SGHTA and CDR2 FQGNSA. The CDR3 DNA reads TGTGCCAGCAGCTTGGCTAGCGGGGGGGGTGAGCAGTTCTTC. Translated: CASSLASGGGEQFF.

Note on this clone: Other DNA sequences within the sample encode an identical CDR3. This rearrangement joins TRBV2 to TRBJ2-3; D gene ambiguous. With 1 base removed from V and 1 base from J, the gap between germline ends came to 0 bases. The CDR3 spans 12 residues. The germline V gene has CDR1 SNHLY and CDR2 FYNNEI. This chain's CDR3 is CASSEGTDTQYF. In DNA, the CDR3 is TGTGCCAGCAGTGAAGGCACAGATACGCAGTATTTT.

Here the CDR3 reads CASSLGVYDGYTF. CDR3 DNA sequence: TGTGCCAGCAGTTTGGGGGTTTACGATGGCTACACCTTC. The chain combines TRBV28 with TRBJ1-2; tentatively, D is TRBD1 (5 bases). This CDR3 contains 13 residues. Trimming pared 3 bases from V and 6 bases from J, leaving 11 bases between. CDR1 and CDR2 (germline): MDHEN, SYDVKM.

This chain links TRBV19 with TRBJ1-2; D ambiguous. V lost 7 bases to trimming and J lost 0 bases, with 15 bases between them. Germline loops: CDR1 LNHDA, CDR2 SQIVND (reference sequence). The CDR3 length is 15 residues. The chain's CDR3 is CASTGLPGANYGYTF. As DNA, the CDR3 is TGTGCCAGTACGGGCCTCCCCGGGGCTAACTATGGCTACACCTTC.

The chain carries TRBV7-9 and TRBJ1-1; no reliable D call. CDR1 and CDR2 (germline): SEHNR, FQNEAQ (reference sequence). Trimming took off 1 base at V and 5 bases at J, with 11 bases between the two ends. The CDR3 loop spans 14 amino acids. CDR3 loop: CASSLGIGGTEAFF. The CDR3 region has the DNA TGTGCCAGCAGCTTAGGGATTGGTGGGACTGAAGCTTTCTTT.

This clone was counted a few times. The chain employs TRBV28 and TRBJ2-5; tentatively, D is TRBD1 (5 bases). CDR1 and CDR2 from the germline V gene are MDHEN and SYDVKM. V gave up 4 bases and J gave up 1 base, with 16 bases separating them. The CDR3 is 16 residues long. The CDR3 is CASSSQENRFQETQYF. The CDR3 region has the DNA TGTGCCAGCAGTTCACAGGAGAACCGATTCCAAGAGACCCAGTACTTC. Variable domain in full (rest from reference TRBV28 and TRBJ2-5): DVKVTQSSRYLVKRTGEKVFLECVQDMDHENMFWYRQDPGLGLRLIYFSYDVKMKEKGDIPEGYSVSREKKERFSLILESASTNQTSMYLCASSSQENRFQETQYFGPGTRLLVL.

The chain joins TRBV6-5 to TRBJ2-2, with 10 bases matching TRBD2. CDR3 size: 14 residues. Losses at the gene ends were 5 bases for V and 6 bases for J; bases not matched to a gene: 3. Germline V CDR1 and CDR2: MNHEY, SVGAGI. Here the CDR3 reads CASSNLAGAGELFF. As DNA, the CDR3 is TGTGCCAGCAGTAATCTAGCGGGAGCCGGGGAGCTGTTTTTT.

This clone has more than one count but fewer than ten. The chain combines TRBV30 with TRBJ1-1; D is uncertain. V lost 5 bases, J lost 10 bases, and 17 bases lay in between. The CDR3 runs to 12 residues. Germline CDR1 reads GTSNPN; CDR2 reads SVGIG (reference sequence). The CDR3 region has the DNA TGTGCCTGGCTTCCGGGAGTCGGCGGAGCTTTCTTT. This sequence encodes CAWLPGVGGAFF.

The chain carries TRBV28 and TRBJ2-6, with a tentative D call TRBD1 (5 bases). Trimming pared 5 bases from V and 1 base from J, leaving 6 bases between. The CDR3 spans 14 residues. The germline CDR1 and CDR2 sequences are MDHEN and SYDVKM. In nucleotides, the CDR3 is TGTGCCAGCAGTGGGGCATCTGGGGCCAACGTCCTGACTTTC. Translated: CASSGASGANVLTF.

This chain uses TRBV11-2 with TRBJ2-1; D is unclear. V shed 3 bases and J shed 5 bases, with 14 bases lying between them. The germline V gene has CDR1 SGHAT and CDR2 FQNNGV. The CDR3 consists of 15 residues. The CDR3 DNA is TGTGCCAGCAGCTTTAAGGTCGTCGGAAACAATGAGCAGTTCTTC. It encodes CASSFKVVGNNEQFF.

This clone was seen only a few times. This chain joins TRBV11-2 and TRBJ2-5, with a weak D call TRBD2 (5 bases). The CDR3 is 14 residues long. Germline CDR1 and CDR2: SGHAT and FQNNGV. Deletions cut 2 bases from V and 5 bases from J, with 12 bases between. CDR3 region: CASSLWLRDETQYF. Here the CDR3 DNA reads TGTGCCAGCAGCTTATGGCTCCGGGATGAGACCCAGTACTTC. The variable domain in full, completed from reference TRBV11-2 and TRBJ2-5, reads EAGVAQSPRYKIIEKRQSVAFWCNPISGHATLYWYQQILGQGPKLLIQFQNNGVVDDSQLPKDRFSAERLKGVDSTLKIQPAKLEDSAVYLCASSLWLRDETQYFGPGTRLLVL.

To note about this clone: The sample holds other DNA sequences that translate to the same CDR3. This CDR3 reads CASSRGAYEQYF. The CDR3 DNA reads TGTGCCAGCAGCCGCGGGGCCTACGAGCAGTACTTC. This chain uses TRBV6-5 with TRBJ2-7; the D gene is possibly TRBD2 (6 bases). The germline V gene encodes CDR1 MNHEY and CDR2 SVGAGI. V lost 6 bases, J lost 2 bases, and 8 bases lay in between. The CDR3 covers 12 residues.